These 20 T cell receptor beta chains share one sample of origin, sequenced in a study of cytotoxic CD8 clonotypes in ibrutinib-treated CLL. Here immunoSEQ multiplex PCR was the method, and the copy in TCRdb shows in-frame clones only, minus some. The sample records about 140,000 clones, approximately 80% being singletons. The specimen was PBMCs, collected after 12 months of ibrutinib treatment. These receptors all stem from a human donor with chronic lymphocytic leukemia.

There are a few counts of this clone. One end of the junction does not line up with germline, which may come from a read error. Different DNA sequences within this sample yield the same CDR3. The genes are TRBV13 and TRBJ2-7; D unresolved. The length of the CDR3 is 14 residues. Germline V gene data show CDR1 as PRHDT and CDR2 as FYEKMQ (reference sequence). The CDR3 bases are TGTGCCAGCAGTTTAGGCGGTAGCTCCTACGAGCAGTACTTC. It codes for CASSLGGSSYEQYF.

This clone was seen a handful of times. The CDR3 coding sequence is TGTGCCAGCTCACCAGTAGGGAACTCTGGGGCCAACGTCCTGACTTTC. Translation: CASSPVGNSGANVLTF. The chain combines TRBV18 with TRBJ2-6; D gene uncertain. Germline CDR1 is KGHSH and CDR2 is LQKENI. V gave up 2 bases and J gave up 0 bases, with 8 bases separating them. The CDR3 covers 16 residues.

This clone has ten or more counts. In nucleotides, the CDR3 is TGTGCCAGCAGCGTAACGGGACAGGAGAATGAAAAACTGTTTTTT. Its translation: CASSVTGQENEKLFF. The rearrangement uses TRBV9 and TRBJ1-4; 8 nucleotides match TRBD1. The germline gives CDR1 SGDLS, CDR2 YYNGEE. Trimming cost V 1 base and J 5 bases; bases outside gene matches: 4. This CDR3 spans 15 amino acids.

CDR3 amino acids: CASSARPGTDTYEQYF. In DNA, the CDR3 is TGTGCCAGCAGCGCCAGACCCGGGACAGACACCTACGAGCAGTACTTC. V usage is TRBV9 and J usage is TRBJ2-7; 7 bases map to TRBD1. Germline V gives CDR1 SGDLS, CDR2 YYNGEE. Trimming took 3 bases from V and 2 from J; bases not matched to a gene: 11. This CDR3 has 16 amino acids.

The chain has TRBV5-1 and TRBJ2-3; D remains unclear. Germline lookup yields CDR1 SGHRS and CDR2 YFSETQ. Trimming left V 1 base short and J 2 bases short, with 8 bases between. The CDR3 is made up of 14 amino acids. DNA for the CDR3: TGCGCCAGCAGCTTGTGGGATTTCACAGATACGCAGTATTTT. It translates to CASSLWDFTDTQYF.

This chain uses TRBV7-2 with TRBJ1-3; TRBD1 is a possible D gene (5 bases). The ends were cut back, 3 bases at V and 2 bases at J, with 11 bases in the middle. CDR1 is SGHTA and CDR2 is FQGNSA in the germline V gene. There are 15 residues in the CDR3. In nucleotides, the CDR3 is TGTGCCAGCAGCTTCACAGGTGCGGCTGGAAACACCATATATTTT. Encoded protein: CASSFTGAAGNTIYF.

The rearrangement joins TRBV5-5 to TRBJ1-5; unclear D gene. This CDR3 region has 13 residues. Germline V CDR1 and CDR2: SGHKS, YYEKEE (reference sequence). The V and J ends lost 4 bases and 9 bases respectively, with 14 bases between them. In nucleotides, the CDR3 is TGTGCCAGCAGCGTCGACCCAGGACCGCCCCAGCATTTT. The encoded protein is CASSVDPGPPQHF.

The chain carries TRBV7-9 and TRBJ1-1; no definite D call. Per the germline V gene, CDR1 is SEHNR and CDR2 is FQNEAQ (reference sequence). The CDR3 has 13 residues. Trimming took off 3 bases at V and 1 base at J, with 6 bases between the two ends. In DNA, the CDR3 is TGTGCCAGCAGCTTTCAGAGGAACACTGAAGCTTTCTTT. Protein: CASSFQRNTEAFF.

The chain combines TRBV6-1 with TRBJ2-7; 8 positions agree with TRBD1. The CDR3 is 16 residues long. The V segment lost 3 bases and the J segment 1 base; nucleotides outside the gene matches: 8. Germline loops: CDR1 MNHNS, CDR2 SASEGT. CDR3 bases: TGTGCCAGCAGTGACAGGGGGCTCGTGGGATCCTACGAGCAGTACTTC. This codes for CASSDRGLVGSYEQYF.

This clone was detected a few times. This chain uses TRBV18 with TRBJ1-5, with a tentative D call TRBD1 (5 bases). Germline loops: CDR1 KGHSH, CDR2 LQKENI. V was trimmed by 5 bases and J by 6 bases, leaving 11 bases between them. The CDR3 has 13 residues. Here the CDR3 reads CASSTNQGQPQHF. CDR3 nucleotides: TGTGCCAGCTCAACTAATCAGGGTCAGCCCCAGCATTTT.

The rearrangement uses TRBV5-1 and TRBJ2-5; TRBD2 agrees at 9 bases. The CDR3 extends over 15 amino acids. V lost 1 base to trimming and J lost 4 bases; unmatched junction nucleotides: 5. Germline CDR1 SGHRS, CDR2 YFSETQ. The CDR3, as DNA: TGCGCCAGCAGCTTGTCTGGGACTAGCCGAGAGACCCAGTACTTC. Amino acid sequence: CASSLSGTSRETQYF.

This clone showed up just a few times. This chain connects TRBV19 to TRBJ2-5, with D perhaps given as TRBD1 or TRBD2 (7 bases each). The CDR3 covers 14 residues. Germline values: CDR1 LNHDA, CDR2 SQIVND (reference sequence). V was shortened by 5 bases and J by 4 bases, with 14 bases between the two germline ends. The CDR3, as DNA: TGTGCCAGTAGTTTGGCCAGGGGGGGAGAGACCCAGTACTTC. Protein sequence: CASSLARGGETQYF.

V gene TRBV6-5 combines with J gene TRBJ2-2; D assignment may be TRBD1 or TRBD2 (7 bases each). Germline V lookup: CDR1 MNHEY, CDR2 SVGAGI. V was trimmed by 11 bases and J by 6 bases, leaving 22 bases between them. CDR3 size: 15 residues. The CDR3 loop is CASRGEGAIPGELFF. CDR3 bases: TGTGCCTCCAGAGGGGAGGGGGCAATCCCCGGGGAGCTGTTTTTT.

The V call is TRBV11-2, the J call TRBJ1-2, with D perhaps matching TRBD1 (6 bases). V was pared by 4 bases and J by 9 bases, with 21 bases between. In germline, CDR1 is SGHAT, CDR2 FQNNGV. The CDR3 spans 15 residues. DNA of the CDR3: TGTGCCAGCAGCTCGGGACACTCAGCGGGGATGAGCTACACCTTC. Translating it yields CASSSGHSAGMSYTF.

The chain uses TRBV29-1 and TRBJ1-2; 12 bases align to TRBD1. The CDR3 has 14 amino acids. Germline loops: CDR1 SQVTM, CDR2 ANQGSEA. J gave up 4 bases and V 3 bases, and 3 bases lay outside the gene matches. This chain's CDR3 is CSVEGGQGAYGYTF. The CDR3 DNA reads TGCAGCGTTGAGGGGGGACAGGGGGCCTATGGCTACACCTTC.

The chain uses TRBV7-2 and TRBJ2-1, with D uncertain. CDR1 and CDR2 from the germline V gene are SGHTA and FQGNSA. Trimming pared 4 bases from V and 4 bases from J, leaving 8 bases between. The CDR3 runs to 13 residues. The chain's CDR3 is CASSSDWYNEQFF. Here the CDR3 DNA reads TGTGCCAGCAGCTCCGACTGGTACAATGAGCAGTTCTTC.

The chain uses TRBV7-9 and TRBJ2-5; 10 positions match TRBD2. This CDR3 spans 16 amino acids. The trim removed 0 bases at V and 4 bases at J, leaving 5 bases unmatched. Germline V gene sequence: CDR1 SEHNR, CDR2 FQNEAQ (reference sequence). CDR3 coding DNA: TGTGCCAGCAGCTTAGCGCACCTAGCGGGAGCAGAGACCCAGTACTTC. Translated: CASSLAHLAGAETQYF.

The rearrangement links TRBV14 to TRBJ2-1; D is unresolved. The CDR3 length is 13 residues. From germline, CDR1 is SGHDN and CDR2 FVKESK. The germline V and J ends were trimmed by 4 bases and 0 bases, with 4 bases remaining between them. The chain's CDR3 is CASSRLSYNEQFF. The CDR3 DNA sequence: TGTGCCAGCAGCCGCCTCTCCTACAATGAGCAGTTCTTC.

This clone was counted at least ten times. This chain joins TRBV5-1 and TRBJ2-5, with TRBD1 matching over 7 bases. Germline CDR1 SGHRS, CDR2 YFSETQ. Germline trimming cut 2 bases from V and 3 bases from J; bases unmatched to any gene: 4. CDR3 size: 14 residues. The CDR3: CASSFSGTEETQYF. CDR3 bases: TGCGCCAGCAGCTTCTCAGGGACAGAAGAGACCCAGTACTTC.

The chain uses TRBV12-5 and TRBJ2-5; D is perhaps TRBD2 (5 bases). With 7 bases removed from V and 1 base from J, the gap between germline ends came to 10 bases. CDR3 size: 13 residues. Germline CDR1 and CDR2: LGHNT and FRNRAP. The CDR3 reads CASALGVQETQYF. For the CDR3, the DNA is TGTGCTAGTGCCCTCGGGGTCCAAGAGACCCAGTACTTC. Full variable domain (outside the CDR3, taken from reference TRBV12-5 and TRBJ2-5): DARVTQTPRHKVTEMGQEVTMRCQPILGHNTVFWYRQTMMQGLELLAYFRNRAPLDDSGMPKDRFSAEMPDATLATLKIQPSEPRDSAVYFCASALGVQETQYFGPGTRLLVL.